Listed below are T cell receptor beta chains from one sample, sequenced in a study of radiotherapy plus CTLA-4 blockade in lung cancer. Clones were read by immunoSEQ multiplex PCR, and TCRdb kept only the in-frame ones, dropping some. The data contain 55,000 to 80,000 clones, about nine tenths of them seen just once; the ten biggest clones take up 35% to 45%. Sequenced here: peripheral blood, sampled from a patient treated with radiotherapy plus ipilimumab. The receptors originated from a human donor with non-small cell lung cancer that progressed on radiotherapy plus ipilimumab. Each CDR3 is given with its conserved first and last residue. Each record gives: V gene, D gene, J gene, clone size, CDR3 protein, CDR3 DNA. A D gene is named only where the DNA matches it firmly. Clone size is given for some rows only: seen once, a few or many times, or a class if the clone is expanded.

V: TRBV21-1
D: -
J: TRBJ2-1
size: many
CDR3: CASSKTGLSYNEQFF
DNA: TGTGCCAGCAGCAAAACGGGACTCTCCTACAATGAGCAGTTCTTC

V: TRBV7-9
D: TRBD2
J: TRBJ2-6
size: -
CDR3: CASSLARGGPGANVLTF
DNA: TGTGCCAGCAGCTTAGCGCGCGGGGGGCCTGGGGCCAACGTCCTGACTTTC

V: TRBV5-4
D: -
J: TRBJ2-7
size: -
CDR3: CASSSRLSSSGAYEQYF
DNA: TGTGCCAGCAGCTCCCGATTATCTAGCTCCGGAGCCTACGAGCAGTACTTC

V: TRBV19
D: -
J: TRBJ2-1
size: once
CDR3: CASSIGPRDEQFF
DNA: TGTGCCAGTAGTATCGGCCCGAGAGATGAGCAGTTCTTC

V: TRBV30
D: -
J: TRBJ2-7
size: few
CDR3: CAWIQNPYEQYF
DNA: TGTGCCTGGATCCAGAATCCCTACGAGCAGTACTTC

V: TRBV2
D: -
J: TRBJ1-1
size: once
CDR3: CASTFGPEAFF
DNA: TGTGCCAGCACCTTCGGCCCCGAAGCTTTCTTT

V: TRBV18
D: -
J: TRBJ2-7
size: -
CDR3: CASSPGTANYEQYF
DNA: TGTGCCAGCTCACCCGGGACGGCGAACTACGAGCAGTACTTC

V: TRBV25-1
D: -
J: TRBJ1-1
size: -
CDR3: CASSGAGNMNTEAFF
DNA: TGTGCCAGCAGTGGTGCTGGGAACATGAACACTGAAGCTTTCTTT

V: TRBV6-1
D: TRBD2
J: TRBJ2-4
size: -
CDR3: CASSVVAGGELIQYF
DNA: TGTGCCAGCAGTGTGGTAGCGGGAGGGGAATTGATTCAGTACTTC

V: TRBV5-4
D: TRBD1
J: TRBJ1-1
size: -
CDR3: CASSEDRRNTEAFF
DNA: TGTGCCAGCAGCGAGGACAGGCGGAACACTGAAGCTTTCTTT

V: TRBV6-1
D: -
J: TRBJ1-2
size: -
CDR3: CASTTGYGYTF
DNA: TGTGCCAGCACAACAGGGTATGGCTACACCTTC

V: TRBV27
D: -
J: TRBJ2-1
size: -
CDR3: CASRLRAGYNEQFF
DNA: TGTGCCAGCAGGTTAAGGGCCGGGTACAATGAGCAGTTCTTC

V: TRBV28
D: -
J: TRBJ1-1
size: -
CDR3: CASNTFSRGNTEAFF
DNA: TGTGCCAGCAATACTTTCTCCAGGGGGAACACTGAAGCTTTCTTT

V: TRBV28
D: -
J: TRBJ1-2
size: -
CDR3: CASNVGGTRRIKRGYTF
DNA: TGTGCCAGCAATGTCGGAGGGACCAGAAGAATAAAGAGGGGCTACACCTTC

V: TRBV11-2
D: TRBD1
J: TRBJ1-5
size: -
CDR3: CASSTNRGQPQHF
DNA: TGTGCCAGCAGCACTAACAGGGGTCAGCCCCAGCATTTT

V: TRBV25-1
D: -
J: TRBJ2-7
size: -
CDR3: CASSRGGSYEQYF
DNA: TGTGCCAGCTCCCGCGGGGGCTCTTACGAGCAGTACTTC